One TCR beta chain is described in this entry. No antigen is known for it. The data originate from a study of CD8+ T cells in alopecia areata. Study-level background: Treatment comprised oral tofacitinib, 5 to 10 mg twice daily, in treated patients.

In each case, RNA was isolated and then reverse transcribed into cDNA as the sequencing template. TCRdb keeps only in-frame clones here, not all; method: immunoSEQ multiplex PCR. The sample consists of about 220,000 clones, approximately 57% of them appearing once. The CDR3 runs 16 residues. Trimming pared 5 bases from V and 7 bases from J, leaving 21 bases between. Germline V gene lookup returns CDR1 LNHNV and CDR2 YYDKDF (reference sequence). General observations from the study: The presence of one nonresponder keeps the tie between baseline CD8+ expansion and response uncertain.

As for treatment: oral pan-JAK inhibitor, 5-10 mg twice daily. The sample consisted of CD4+ T cells sorted from blood, taken at week 4, from a patient treated with tofacitinib. This TCR derives from a human donor with alopecia areata. The gene calls are TRBV15 and TRBJ2-1; possibly TRBD1 for D (7 bases). The CDR3 bases are TGTGCCACCAGCTCCCAAGCCCCAGGGGGGTCGAATGAGCAGTTCTTC. Its translation: CATSSQAPGGSNEQFF.